Shown below are 14 T cell receptor beta chains from a single sample sequenced in a study of patients and donors after allogeneic stem cell transplantation. Using its own MiXCR run on the RT-PCR reads, TCRdb lists one record per CDR3 protein. The profile shows about 1,600 distinct CDR3 sequences, about 20% of them singletons. Input material: blood, either unsorted or a sorted T cell fraction (not recorded which). These receptors all come from a human donor who was either an allogeneic HSCT recipient or a stem cell or donor lymphocyte infusion donor (not recorded which). It is not recorded whose cells these are; they may come from a transplant donor.

By share, this clonotype ranks as large. V is TRBV12-3 or TRBV12-4 and J is TRBJ1-2, with TRBD1 identical over 8 bases. The CDR3 consists of 15 residues. The V and J ends lost 5 bases and 4 bases, in that order; junction bases with no gene match: 9. The CDR3 region has the DNA TGTGCCAGCAGTCCCCACGGACAGGGCGGCTATGGCTACACCTTC. Translating gives CASSPHGQGGYGYTF.

The chain is built from TRBV7-3 and TRBJ2-5; 9 bases line up with TRBD1. J gave up 3 bases and V 5 bases, and 4 bases lay outside the gene matches. CDR3 length: 14 amino acids. CDR1 is SGHTA, CDR2 FQGTGA, per germline. The CDR3 nucleotides are TGTGCCAGCAGCATCCGGACAGGGGAAGAGACCCAGTACTTC. Its protein product is CASSIRTGEETQYF.

CDR3 DNA: TGTGCCAGCAGGCTGGTACTAGCTAACTATGGCTACACCTTC. As protein: CASRLVLANYGYTF. This chain joins TRBV5-8 and TRBJ1-2; D is unresolved. The length of the CDR3 is 14 residues. V shed 5 bases and J shed 0 bases, with 11 bases lying between them. In germline, CDR1 is SGHTS, CDR2 YDEGEE.

This clonotype has more than one count but fewer than ten. The CDR3 here is CSASQGTGSPLHF. CDR3 sequence (DNA): TGCAGTGCTAGTCAGGGTACGGGTTCACCCCTCCACTTT. The chain recombines TRBV20-1 with TRBJ1-6; D is perhaps TRBD1 (5 bases). The V end lost 3 bases, the J end lost 9 bases, and 12 bases lay between the germline ends. Germline CDR1 is DFQATT and CDR2 is SNEGSKA (reference sequence). This CDR3 region has 13 residues.

The sample holds a few counts of this clonotype. This sequence joins TRBV7-6 and TRBJ2-3; D ambiguous. V was shortened by 3 bases and J by 0 bases, with 13 bases between the two germline ends. The germline V gene encodes CDR1 SGHVS and CDR2 FNYEAQ. This CDR3 spans 16 amino acids. Here the CDR3 reads CASSLGSLASTDTQYF. CDR3 DNA: TGTGCCAGCAGCTTGGGCAGCTTAGCTAGCACAGATACGCAGTATTTT.

This chain connects TRBV7-3 to TRBJ2-5, with D maybe TRBD1 (6 bases). V lost 5 bases to trimming and J lost 5 bases, with 12 bases between them. This CDR3 has 13 amino acids. Germline assignment: CDR1 SGHTA and CDR2 FQGTGA. CDR3 coding DNA: TGTGCCAGCAGCGCCACAGGGCGGGAGACCCAGTACTTC. Translated, it gives CASSATGRETQYF.

The rearrangement links TRBV7-2 to TRBJ2-1; D is unclear. This CDR3 has 12 residues. V shed 0 bases and J shed 11 bases, with 8 bases lying between them. The V gene's germline CDR1 is SGHTA and CDR2 FQGNSA. The DNA of the CDR3 is TGTGCCAGCAGCTTAGCTAAGGGCCAGCAGTTCTTC. The encoded protein is CASSLAKGQQFF.

V is TRBV6-2 or TRBV6-3 and J is TRBJ1-1; D is possibly TRBD1 (5 bases). V was clipped by 4 bases and J by 0 bases, with 12 bases between them. The CDR3 runs 15 residues. CDR1 is MNHEY, CDR2 SVGEGT, per germline. The CDR3, as DNA: TGTGCCAGCAGTTTGAGCGGGACGATGAACACTGAAGCTTTCTTT. Protein sequence: CASSLSGTMNTEAFF.

The gene calls are TRBV7-3 and TRBJ2-3, with D possibly TRBD2 on 6 matching bases. This CDR3 contains 13 residues. Looked up from germline, CDR1 is SGHTA and CDR2 is FQGTGA. V gave up 5 bases and J gave up 5 bases, with 11 bases separating them. CDR3 sequence: CASSGTLGDTQYF. CDR3 bases: TGTGCCAGCAGCGGGACTCTTGGAGATACGCAGTATTTT.

Only a few counts were recorded for this clonotype. The J gene is TRBJ1-5, the V gene TRBV6-1; the D gene is possibly TRBD1 (6 bases). Germline V CDR1 and CDR2: MNHNS, SASEGT. Deletions cut 6 bases from V and 6 bases from J, with 18 bases between. This CDR3 has 15 amino acids. Here the CDR3 reads CASSLSRGSPQPQHF. Written as DNA, the CDR3 is TGTGCCAGCAGCCTCTCCAGGGGTTCCCCTCAGCCCCAGCATTTT.

By share, this clonotype counts as medium-sized. The chain uses TRBV29-1 and TRBJ1-2, with D maybe TRBD1 (5 bases). This CDR3 is 11 amino acids long. Germline V gene sequence: CDR1 SQVTM, CDR2 ANQGSEA. Trimming took 7 bases from V and 3 from J, leaving 9 bases between them. CDR3 DNA: TGCAGCGCGCAGGGCCACTATGGCTACACCTTC. It yields the protein CSAQGHYGYTF.

This clonotype is judged large. This chain joins TRBV21-1 and TRBJ1-6; the D call in the table, TRBD1, was not verified against the DNA. TRBV21-1 is a pseudogene. The CDR3 extends over 18 amino acids. This CDR3 reads CASSKKTRASSYNSPLHF. The CDR3, as DNA: TGTGCCAGCAGCAAAAAGACCCGGGCGAGCTCCTATAATTCACCCCTCCACTTT.

The CDR3, as DNA: TGCGCCAGCAGCCTCCGATTTCAGGTACGGGGGACAGACCAAGAGACCCAGTACTTC. This codes for CASSLRFQVRGTDQETQYF. V usage is TRBV5-1 and J usage is TRBJ2-5; perhaps TRBD1 as D (7 bases). In germline, CDR1 is SGHRS, CDR2 YFSETQ. The CDR3 loop spans 19 amino acids. V gave up 4 bases and J gave up 0 bases, with 25 bases separating them.

This clonotype has only a few counts. This chain connects TRBV7-6 to TRBJ2-3, with TRBD2 identical over 9 bases. After removal of 5 bases from V and 4 bases from J, the junction contained 10 bases not matched to a gene. Germline lookup yields CDR1 SGHVS and CDR2 FNYEAQ. The CDR3 has 16 residues. CDR3 DNA: TGTGCCAGCAGCACCTCTGGCGGGGGGGCGTCAGATACGCAGTATTTT. Translating it yields CASSTSGGGASDTQYF. The full variable domain, completed using reference TRBV7-6 and TRBJ2-3, is GAGVSQSPRYKVTKRGQDVALRCDPISGHVSLYWYRQALGQGPEFLTYFNYEAQQDKSGLPNDRFSAERPEGSISTLTIQRTEQRDSAMYRCASSTSGGGASDTQYFGPGTRLTVL.